This passage covers 30 T cell receptor beta chains from one sample sequenced in a study of T cell changes during pregnancy in multiple sclerosis. Assay: immunoSEQ multiplex PCR; the TCRdb copy retains only in-frame clones and omits some. The table lists tens of thousands of clones, 90% to 95% of them singletons. The starting material was peripheral blood, obtained in the second trimester of pregnancy. The receptors were gathered from a female donor with multiple sclerosis, enrolled in a pregnancy study.

The rearrangement uses TRBV7-9 and TRBJ1-1; D is perhaps TRBD1 (6 bases). Germline V gene sequence: CDR1 SEHNR, CDR2 FQNEAQ (reference sequence). The CDR3 sequence is 15 residues long. V was shortened by 5 bases and J by 5 bases, with 18 bases between the two germline ends. CDR3 coding DNA: TGTGCCAGCAGCCCCCGGGCAGGGGTAGGAACTGAAGCTTTCTTT. It yields the protein CASSPRAGVGTEAFF.

This chain links TRBV19 with TRBJ1-5, with 8 bases fitting TRBD1. The V and J ends lost 5 bases and 2 bases, in that order; junction bases with no gene match: 11. The germline V gene has CDR1 LNHDA and CDR2 SQIVND (reference sequence). The CDR3 length is 17 residues. The CDR3 DNA reads TGTGCCAGTAGTCATGACAGGGGATCATCGGGCAATCAGCCCCAGCATTTT. Translating gives CASSHDRGSSGNQPQHF. Combining the CDR3 with reference TRBV19 and TRBJ1-5 gives the whole variable domain DGGITQSPKYLFRKEGQNVTLSCEQNLNHDAMYWYRQDPGQGLRLIYYSQIVNDFQKGDIAEGYSVSREKKESFPLTVTSAQKNPTAFYLCASSHDRGSSGNQPQHFGDGTRLSIL.

This sequence joins TRBV9 and TRBJ2-1, with TRBD2 matching over 7 bases. V lost 1 base to trimming and J lost 7 bases; unmatched junction nucleotides: 20. CDR1 and CDR2 (germline): SGDLS, YYNGEE. The CDR3 has 19 amino acids. The CDR3 region has the DNA TGTGCCAGCAGCGTAATGCGGGAGCGCCAAGTGCGGCGGTATAATGAGCAGTTCTTC. Translated: CASSVMRERQVRRYNEQFF.

The V call is TRBV18, the J call TRBJ1-4; no reliable D call. The CDR3 runs 12 residues. The ends were cut back, 3 bases at V and 8 bases at J, with 7 bases in the middle. CDR1 is KGHSH and CDR2 is LQKENI in the germline V gene. DNA of the CDR3: TGTGCCAGCTCACCGAGCAGGGAAAAACTGTTTTTT. It translates to CASSPSREKLFF.

The chain links TRBV9 to TRBJ2-1, with D perhaps matching TRBD1 (6 bases). Trimming took 3 bases from V and 8 from J, leaving 12 bases between them. The CDR3 has 13 amino acids. The germline gives CDR1 SGDLS, CDR2 YYNGEE. Here the CDR3 DNA reads TGTGCCAGCAGCGGGAACAGGGCTCATGAGCAGTTCTTC. This encodes CASSGNRAHEQFF.

With regard to this clone: The same CDR3 is also encoded by other DNA sequences in this sample. The rearrangement joins TRBV7-9 to TRBJ2-7, with D possibly being TRBD2 (6 bases). The ends were cut back, 3 bases at V and 0 bases at J, with 6 bases in the middle. The length of the CDR3 is 13 residues. Germline values: CDR1 SEHNR, CDR2 FQNEAQ (reference sequence). The CDR3 loop reads CASSFGGSYEQYF. For the CDR3, the DNA is TGTGCCAGCAGCTTCGGGGGCTCCTACGAGCAGTACTTC.

The count of this clone is one. The chain combines TRBV6-6 with TRBJ2-7; 7 bases match TRBD1. Germline V gene lookup returns CDR1 MNHNY and CDR2 SVGAGI (reference sequence). J was trimmed by 2 bases and V by 3 bases; bases with no gene match: 10. This CDR3 has 16 amino acids. CDR3 nucleotide sequence: TGTGCCAGCAGTTATTCGGCGACAGGGAATACCTACGAGCAGTACTTC. Protein: CASSYSATGNTYEQYF.

The V call is TRBV25-1, the J call TRBJ1-5, with 10 bases aligning to TRBD1. V lost 5 bases, J lost 5 bases, and 3 bases stayed unmatched. Per the germline V gene, CDR1 is MGHDK and CDR2 is SYGVNS. The CDR3 covers 14 residues. CDR3 nucleotides: TGTGCCAGCAGTCCCGGACAGGGGGATCAGCCCCAGCATTTT. Translated, it gives CASSPGQGDQPQHF.

V and J are TRBV6-1 and TRBJ2-1; no clear D. V lost 3 bases, J lost 4 bases, and 7 bases lay in between. This CDR3 has 13 amino acids. In germline, CDR1 is MNHNS, CDR2 SASEGT. The CDR3 nucleotides are TGTGCCAGCAGTGATCTCGGTTACAATGAGCAGTTCTTC. It codes for CASSDLGYNEQFF.

This chain uses TRBV30 with TRBJ2-1; 10 bases fit TRBD2. The CDR3 has 14 amino acids. V lost 4 bases, J lost 5 bases, and 5 bases stayed unmatched. CDR1 is GTSNPN and CDR2 is SVGIG in the germline V gene (reference sequence). CDR3 sequence (DNA): TGTGCCTGGACCACTAGCGGGACGAACAATGAGCAGTTCTTC. Translating it yields CAWTTSGTNNEQFF.

This chain links TRBV28 with TRBJ1-2; 7 nucleotides line up with TRBD1. The CDR3 loop spans 15 amino acids. CDR1 is MDHEN, CDR2 SYDVKM, per germline. V lost 6 bases to trimming and J lost 4 bases; unmatched junction nucleotides: 11. The CDR3 DNA is TGTGCCAGCAGCACGACAGGGCGAGTGTCCTATGGCTACACCTTC. It is translated as CASSTTGRVSYGYTF.

This rearrangement joins TRBV25-1 to TRBJ2-2, with 9 nucleotides matching TRBD2. Losses at the gene ends were 4 bases for V and 0 bases for J; bases not matched to a gene: 3. The germline V gene encodes CDR1 MGHDK and CDR2 SYGVNS. This CDR3 comprises 16 residues. The CDR3 region is CASSVLAGANTGELFF. The DNA for the CDR3 is TGTGCCAGCAGTGTCTTAGCGGGAGCGAACACCGGGGAGCTGTTTTTT.

The V and J genes are TRBV27 and TRBJ1-4; D may be TRBD1 (5 bases). The CDR3 extends over 14 amino acids. V lost 2 bases and J 5 bases, leaving 9 bases between the germline ends. CDR1 is MNHEY and CDR2 is SMNVEV in the germline V gene (reference sequence). CDR3 loop: CASSLTGANEKLFF. Written as DNA, the CDR3 is TGTGCCAGCAGTTTAACAGGCGCAAATGAAAAACTGTTTTTT.

This clone was counted only a few times. The chain employs TRBV4-2 and TRBJ2-5; possible D gene TRBD1, 6 bases. This CDR3 contains 15 residues. The V gene's germline CDR1 is LGHNA and CDR2 YNFKEQ. Trimming pared 4 bases from V and 5 bases from J, leaving 17 bases between. CDR3 DNA: TGTGCCAGCAGCCCAAGGACAGCTGGGACGGAGACCCAGTACTTC. Translating it yields CASSPRTAGTETQYF.

The V call is TRBV9, the J call TRBJ2-7; TRBD1 agrees at 11 bases. This CDR3 contains 16 residues. The germline CDR1 and CDR2 sequences are SGDLS and YYNGEE. Germline trimming cut 0 bases from V and 4 bases from J; bases unmatched to any gene: 6. The CDR3 reads CASSVGTGGVEYEQYF. The CDR3 nucleotides are TGTGCCAGCAGCGTAGGGACAGGGGGCGTAGAGTACGAGCAGTACTTC.

The chain uses TRBV2 and TRBJ1-5; TRBD1 matches 11 bases. Germline CDR1 reads SNHLY; CDR2 reads FYNNEI. V gave up 5 bases and J gave up 2 bases; unmatched junction bases: 2. The CDR3 extends over 15 amino acids. CDR3 sequence reads: CASSWTGGRNQPQHF. In nucleotides, the CDR3 is TGTGCCAGCAGTTGGACAGGGGGCCGCAATCAGCCCCAGCATTTT.

The J gene is TRBJ2-3, the V gene TRBV9, with 10 positions matching TRBD2. The V and J ends lost 2 bases and 4 bases, in that order; junction bases with no gene match: 10. CDR1 and CDR2 from the germline V gene are SGDLS and YYNGEE. The CDR3 covers 17 residues. This CDR3 reads CASSVPLAGVLPDTQYF. The CDR3 DNA reads as TGTGCCAGCAGCGTTCCCCTAGCGGGAGTTTTACCAGATACGCAGTATTTT.

The chain couples TRBV13 to TRBJ2-3; the match to TRBD2 covers 8 bases. The CDR3 is made up of 15 amino acids. The germline CDR1 and CDR2 sequences are PRHDT and FYEKMQ (reference sequence). Losses at the gene ends were 6 bases for V and 5 bases for J; bases not matched to a gene: 10. CDR3 DNA sequence: TGTGCCAGCAGGTCCAGCGGGAGCCTGGGAGATACGCAGTATTTT. Translating it yields CASRSSGSLGDTQYF. Full variable domain (missing parts from reference TRBV13 and TRBJ2-3): AAGVIQSPRHLIKEKRETATLKCYPIPRHDTVYWYQQGPGQDPQFLISFYEKMQSDKGSIPDRFSAQQFSDYHSELNMSSLELGDSALYFCASRSSGSLGDTQYFGPGTRLTVL.

V and J are TRBV10-2 and TRBJ2-7; D perhaps matches TRBD2 (6 bases). CDR1 is WSHSY and CDR2 is SAAADI in the germline V gene. The CDR3 covers 13 residues. The V end was cut by 4 bases, the J end by 2 bases, with 9 bases between. In DNA form, the CDR3 reads TGCGCCAGCAGTGTCGGGAGCGCCTACGAGCAGTACTTC. It translates to CASSVGSAYEQYF.

This clone is a singleton in its sample. The rearrangement uses TRBV9 and TRBJ1-1; D may be TRBD1 (6 bases). Germline values: CDR1 SGDLS, CDR2 YYNGEE. There are 15 residues in the CDR3. V was pared by 0 bases and J by 0 bases, with 9 bases between. The CDR3 spells CASSVATGMNTEAFF. The CDR3 DNA follows: TGTGCCAGCAGCGTAGCTACAGGGATGAACACTGAAGCTTTCTTT.

The chain joins TRBV6-4 to TRBJ2-5; 8 bases map to TRBD2. With V trimmed by 3 bases and J by 2 bases, 8 bases remained unmatched. Germline assignment: CDR1 MRHNA and CDR2 SNTAGT. The CDR3 extends over 16 amino acids. CDR3 region: CASSETRLASQETQYF. The CDR3 DNA reads as TGTGCCAGCAGTGAGACGAGACTAGCGTCTCAAGAGACCCAGTACTTC.

V usage is TRBV6-1 and J usage is TRBJ1-2; 7 bases are a match to TRBD1. Germline V gene lookup returns CDR1 MNHNS and CDR2 SASEGT. J gave up 10 bases and V 1 base, and 6 bases lay outside the gene matches. The CDR3 has 13 amino acids. CDR3 sequence (DNA): TGTGCCAGCAGTGAAGACAGGGGAGCCCCCTACACCTTC. This translates into CASSEDRGAPYTF.

CDR3 protein: CASSFRQSYEQYF. The CDR3 DNA reads TGTGCCAGCAGTTTTCGACAGTCCTACGAGCAGTACTTC. The chain employs TRBV27 and TRBJ2-7, with D perhaps matching TRBD1 (5 bases). Trimming pared 3 bases from V and 1 base from J, leaving 7 bases between. The germline CDR1 and CDR2 sequences are MNHEY and SMNVEV (reference sequence). CDR3 size: 13 residues.

This clone appeared once. V usage is TRBV4-1 and J usage is TRBJ2-3; D not certain. This CDR3 has 14 residues. Trimming left V 2 bases short and J 2 bases short, with 8 bases between. CDR1 is MGHRA and CDR2 is YSYEKL in the germline V gene. CDR3 loop: CASSQTLLTDTQYF. CDR3 DNA sequence: TGCGCCAGCAGCCAAACACTACTCACAGATACGCAGTATTTT.

This sequence joins TRBV11-2 and TRBJ1-5, with 7 bases that match TRBD1. J was trimmed by 4 bases and V by 6 bases; bases with no gene match: 3. Germline lookup yields CDR1 SGHAT and CDR2 FQNNGV. The CDR3 length is 13 residues. The CDR3 spells CASSIQGNQPQHF. The CDR3 DNA follows: TGTGCCAGCAGTATACAGGGGAATCAGCCCCAGCATTTT.

The J gene is TRBJ2-1, the V gene TRBV12-5, with a possible D match to TRBD1 (5 bases). The CDR3 has 12 amino acids. Trimming took 2 bases from V and 6 from J, leaving 5 bases between them. CDR1 and CDR2 from the germline V gene are LGHNT and FRNRAP. CDR3 sequence reads: CASGLQGNEQFF. As DNA, the CDR3 is TGTGCTAGTGGTTTGCAGGGCAATGAGCAGTTCTTC.

The rearrangement uses TRBV30 and TRBJ1-2; 7 bases align to TRBD1. V was clipped by 0 bases and J by 7 bases; unmatched bases: 11. Germline lookup yields CDR1 GTSNPN and CDR2 SVGIG (reference sequence). CDR3 size: 15 residues. The CDR3 protein is CAWSVRRRQGGGYTF. For the CDR3, the DNA is TGTGCCTGGAGTGTACGTCGAAGACAGGGAGGTGGCTACACCTTC. The entire variable domain, with the rest obtained from reference TRBV30 and TRBJ1-2, is as follows: SQTIHQWPATLVQPVGSPLSLECTVEGTSNPNLYWYRQAAGRGLQLLFYSVGIGQISSEVPQNLSASRPQDRQFILSSKKLLLSDSGFYLCAWSVRRRQGGGYTFGSGTRLTVV.

The V and J genes are TRBV9 and TRBJ2-2; 15 bases align to TRBD2. The CDR3 runs 18 residues. V lost 0 bases, J lost 2 bases, and 2 bases stayed unmatched. Germline CDR1 SGDLS, CDR2 YYNGEE. In nucleotides, the CDR3 is TGTGCCAGCAGCGTAGGGACTAGCGGGAGGGCCAACACCGGGGAGCTGTTTTTT. Its protein is CASSVGTSGRANTGELFF.

The chain couples TRBV19 to TRBJ2-7, with 7 nucleotides matching TRBD2. This CDR3 has 13 amino acids. The trim removed 10 bases at V and 4 bases at J, leaving 10 bases unmatched. Germline loops: CDR1 LNHDA, CDR2 SQIVND (reference sequence). This chain's CDR3 is CATRPGGFYEQYF. CDR3 nucleotide sequence: TGTGCCACCCGACCGGGAGGTTTTTACGAGCAGTACTTC. The full variable domain, its missing parts supplied by reference TRBV19 and TRBJ2-7, is DGGITQSPKYLFRKEGQNVTLSCEQNLNHDAMYWYRQDPGQGLRLIYYSQIVNDFQKGDIAEGYSVSREKKESFPLTVTSAQKNPTAFYLCATRPGGFYEQYFGPGTRLTVT.

This chain connects TRBV20-1 to TRBJ2-4; D unclear. This CDR3 comprises 11 residues. Trimming stripped 6 bases from V and 13 bases from J, with 16 bases between. Germline V gene lookup returns CDR1 DFQATT and CDR2 SNEGSKA (reference sequence). In nucleotides, the CDR3 is TGCAGTGCCTCCATAACTCCCGCACAGTACTTC. Its translation: CSASITPAQYF.